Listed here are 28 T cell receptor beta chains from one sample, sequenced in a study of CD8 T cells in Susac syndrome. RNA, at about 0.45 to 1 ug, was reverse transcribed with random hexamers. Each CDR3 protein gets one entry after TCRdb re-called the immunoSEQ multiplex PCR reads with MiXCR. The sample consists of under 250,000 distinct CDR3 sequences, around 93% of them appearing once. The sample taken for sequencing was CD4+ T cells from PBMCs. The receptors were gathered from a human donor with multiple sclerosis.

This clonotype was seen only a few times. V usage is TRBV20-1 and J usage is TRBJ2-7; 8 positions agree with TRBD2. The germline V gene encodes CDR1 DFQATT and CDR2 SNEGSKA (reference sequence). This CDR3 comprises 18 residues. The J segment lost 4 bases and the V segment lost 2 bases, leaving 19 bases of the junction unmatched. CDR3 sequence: CSARRIRGSGIVGYEQYV. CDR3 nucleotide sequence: TGCAGTGCTAGAAGAATTAGGGGTAGCGGGATTGTCGGGTACGAGCAGTACGTC.

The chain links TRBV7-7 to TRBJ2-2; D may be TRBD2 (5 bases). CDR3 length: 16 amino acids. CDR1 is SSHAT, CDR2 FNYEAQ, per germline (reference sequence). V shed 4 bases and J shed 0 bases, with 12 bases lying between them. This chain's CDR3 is CASSSLGGPNTGELFF. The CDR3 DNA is TGTGCCAGCAGCTCCCTAGGAGGACCGAACACCGGGGAGCTGTTTTTT. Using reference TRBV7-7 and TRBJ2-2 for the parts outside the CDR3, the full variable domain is GAGVSQSPRYKVTKRGQDVTLRCDPISSHATLYWYQQALGQGPEFLTYFNYEAQPDKSGLPSDRFSAERPEGSISTLTIQRTEQRDSAMYRCASSSLGGPNTGELFFGEGSRLTVL.

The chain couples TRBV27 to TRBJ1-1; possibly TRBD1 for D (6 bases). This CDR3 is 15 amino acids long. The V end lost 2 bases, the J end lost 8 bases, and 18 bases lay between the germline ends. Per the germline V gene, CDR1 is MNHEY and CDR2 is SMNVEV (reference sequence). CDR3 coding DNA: TGTGCCAGCAGTTTACGGGGTCTTCGGACAGACGAAGCTTTCTTT. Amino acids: CASSLRGLRTDEAFF.

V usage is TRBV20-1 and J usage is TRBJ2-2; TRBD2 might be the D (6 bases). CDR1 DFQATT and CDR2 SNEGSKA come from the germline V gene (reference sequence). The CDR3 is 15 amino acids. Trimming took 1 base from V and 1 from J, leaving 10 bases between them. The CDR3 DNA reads TGCAGTGCTAGAGTAGTGGGGGGGAACACCGGGGAGCTGTTTTTT. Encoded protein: CSARVVGGNTGELFF.

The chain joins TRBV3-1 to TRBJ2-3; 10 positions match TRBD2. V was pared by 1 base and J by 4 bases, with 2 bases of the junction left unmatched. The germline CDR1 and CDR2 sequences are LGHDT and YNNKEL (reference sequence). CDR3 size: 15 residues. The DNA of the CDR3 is TGTGCCAGCAGCCAAGCTAGCGGGGGATCAGATACGCAGTATTTT. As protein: CASSQASGGSDTQYF.

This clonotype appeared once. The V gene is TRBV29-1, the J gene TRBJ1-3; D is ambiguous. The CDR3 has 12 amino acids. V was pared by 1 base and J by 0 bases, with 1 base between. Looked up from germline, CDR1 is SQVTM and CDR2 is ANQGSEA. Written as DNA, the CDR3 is TGCAGCGTTGAAGTCTCTGGAAACACCATATATTTT. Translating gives CSVEVSGNTIYF.

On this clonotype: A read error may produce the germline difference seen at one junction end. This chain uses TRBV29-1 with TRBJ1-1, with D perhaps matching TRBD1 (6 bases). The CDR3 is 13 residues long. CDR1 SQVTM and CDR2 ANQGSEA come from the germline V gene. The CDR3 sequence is CSVEGQANTEVFF. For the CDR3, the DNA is TGCAGCGTTGAAGGACAGGCGAACACTGAAGTTTTCTTT.

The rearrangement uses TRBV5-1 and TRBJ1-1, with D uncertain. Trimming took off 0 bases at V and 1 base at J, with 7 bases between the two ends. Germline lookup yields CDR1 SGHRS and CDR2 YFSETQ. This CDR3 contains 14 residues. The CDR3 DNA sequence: TGCGCCAGCAGCTTGGGGGGAAAGAACACTGAAGCTTTCTTT. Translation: CASSLGGKNTEAFF.

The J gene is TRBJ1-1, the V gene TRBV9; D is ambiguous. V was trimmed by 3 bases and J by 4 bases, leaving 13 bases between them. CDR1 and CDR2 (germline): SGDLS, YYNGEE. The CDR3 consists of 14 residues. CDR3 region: CASSANLRGTEAFF. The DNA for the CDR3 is TGTGCCAGCAGCGCAAACCTCCGGGGCACTGAAGCTTTCTTT.

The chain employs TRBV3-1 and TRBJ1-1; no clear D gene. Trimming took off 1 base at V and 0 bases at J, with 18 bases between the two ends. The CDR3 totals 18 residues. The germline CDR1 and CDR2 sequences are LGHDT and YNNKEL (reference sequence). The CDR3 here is CASSQGELPWEVNTEAFF. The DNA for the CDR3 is TGTGCCAGCAGCCAAGGGGAGCTCCCCTGGGAGGTGAACACTGAAGCTTTCTTT.

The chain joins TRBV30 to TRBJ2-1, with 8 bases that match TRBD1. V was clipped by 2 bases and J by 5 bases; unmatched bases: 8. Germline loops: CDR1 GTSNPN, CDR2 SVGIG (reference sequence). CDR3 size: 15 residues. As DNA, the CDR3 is TGTGCCTGGAGTACTATCCTGGACAGGGACAATGAGCAGTTCTTC. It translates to CAWSTILDRDNEQFF.

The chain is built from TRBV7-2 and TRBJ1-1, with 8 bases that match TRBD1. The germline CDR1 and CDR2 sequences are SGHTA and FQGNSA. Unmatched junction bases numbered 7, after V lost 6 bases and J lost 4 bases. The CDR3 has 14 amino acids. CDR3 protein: CASSWTGTSTEAFF. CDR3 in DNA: TGTGCCAGCAGTTGGACAGGGACTAGCACTGAAGCTTTCTTT.

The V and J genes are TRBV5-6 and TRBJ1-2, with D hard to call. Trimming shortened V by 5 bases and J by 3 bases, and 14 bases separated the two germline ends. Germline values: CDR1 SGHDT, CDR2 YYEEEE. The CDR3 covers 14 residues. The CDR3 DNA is TGTGCCAGCAGTTCCCGGCCCCCACACTATGGCTACACCTTC. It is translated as CASSSRPPHYGYTF.

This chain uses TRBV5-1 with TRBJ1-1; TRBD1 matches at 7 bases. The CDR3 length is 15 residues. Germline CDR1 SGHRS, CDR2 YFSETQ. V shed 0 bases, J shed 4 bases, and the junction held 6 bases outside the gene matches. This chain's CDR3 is CASSLGQGRGTEAFF. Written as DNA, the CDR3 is TGCGCCAGCAGCTTGGGACAGGGCCGGGGCACTGAAGCTTTCTTT.

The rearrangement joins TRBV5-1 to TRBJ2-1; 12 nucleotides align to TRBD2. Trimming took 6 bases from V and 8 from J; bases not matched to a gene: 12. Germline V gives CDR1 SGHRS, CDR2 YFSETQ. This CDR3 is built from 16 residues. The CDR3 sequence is CASTYVLAGGVYEQFF. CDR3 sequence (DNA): TGCGCCAGCACCTACGTACTAGCGGGAGGCGTTTATGAGCAGTTCTTC.

The CDR3 DNA sequence: TGTGCCAGCAGCTCCAACCGTCCGAGGTACAATGAGCAGTTCTTC. The encoded protein is CASSSNRPRYNEQFF. The chain carries TRBV7-2 and TRBJ2-1; D is ambiguous. V was shortened by 4 bases and J by 4 bases, with 14 bases between the two germline ends. This CDR3 region has 15 residues. Germline V gene sequence: CDR1 SGHTA, CDR2 FQGNSA. Drawing the rest from reference TRBV7-2 and TRBJ2-1, the complete variable domain is GAGVSQSPSNKVTEKGKDVELRCDPISGHTALYWYRQSLGQGLEFLIYFQGNSAPDKSGLPSDRFSAERTGGSVSTLTIQRTQQEDSAVYLCASSSNRPRYNEQFFGPGTRLTVL.

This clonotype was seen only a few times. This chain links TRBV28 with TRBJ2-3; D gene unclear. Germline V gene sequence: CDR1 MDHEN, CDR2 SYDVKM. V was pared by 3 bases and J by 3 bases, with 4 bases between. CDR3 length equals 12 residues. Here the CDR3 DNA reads TGTGCCAGCAGTTTTATGACAGATACGCAGTATTTT. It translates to CASSFMTDTQYF.

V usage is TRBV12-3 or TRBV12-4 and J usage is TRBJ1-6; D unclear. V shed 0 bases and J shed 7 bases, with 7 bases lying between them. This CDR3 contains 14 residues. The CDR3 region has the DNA TGTGCCAGCAGTTTAGCAGGCTCAAATTCACCCCTCCACTTT. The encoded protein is CASSLAGSNSPLHF.

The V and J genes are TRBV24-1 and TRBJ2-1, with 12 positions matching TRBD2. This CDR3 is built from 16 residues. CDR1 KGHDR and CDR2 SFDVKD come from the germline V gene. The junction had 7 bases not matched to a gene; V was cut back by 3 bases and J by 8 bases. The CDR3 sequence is CATSDPASGRAHEQFF. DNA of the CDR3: TGTGCCACCAGTGATCCCGCTAGCGGGAGGGCGCATGAGCAGTTCTTC.

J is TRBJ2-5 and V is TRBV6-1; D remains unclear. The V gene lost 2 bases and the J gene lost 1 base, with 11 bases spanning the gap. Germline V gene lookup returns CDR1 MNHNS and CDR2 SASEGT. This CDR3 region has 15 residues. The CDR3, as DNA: TGTGCCAGCAGTGAAAATAGTCAGATCCAAGAGACCCAGTACTTC. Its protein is CASSENSQIQETQYF.

The CDR3 region is CAIPRQTTGPDYGYTF. Written as DNA, the CDR3 is TGTGCCATTCCTAGACAGACGACAGGACCCGACTATGGCTACACCTTC. V usage is TRBV10-3 and J usage is TRBJ1-2; possibly TRBD1 for D (6 bases). Germline V gene data show CDR1 as ENHRY and CDR2 as SYGVKD. The germline V and J ends were trimmed by 9 bases and 3 bases, with 23 bases remaining between them. The length of the CDR3 is 16 residues.

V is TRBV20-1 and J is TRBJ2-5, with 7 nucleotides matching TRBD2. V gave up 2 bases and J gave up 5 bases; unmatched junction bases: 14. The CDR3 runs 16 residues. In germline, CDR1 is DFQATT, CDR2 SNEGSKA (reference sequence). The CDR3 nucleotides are TGCAGTGCTAGACCACCGGGACTATGGGCGTCTGAGACCCAGTACTTC. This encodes CSARPPGLWASETQYF.

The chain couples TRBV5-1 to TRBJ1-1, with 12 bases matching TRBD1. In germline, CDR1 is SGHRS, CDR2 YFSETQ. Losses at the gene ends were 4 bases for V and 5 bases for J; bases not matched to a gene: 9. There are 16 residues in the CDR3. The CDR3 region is CASSAGDRGRLTEAFF. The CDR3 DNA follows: TGCGCCAGCAGCGCCGGGGACAGGGGGCGCCTAACTGAAGCTTTCTTT.

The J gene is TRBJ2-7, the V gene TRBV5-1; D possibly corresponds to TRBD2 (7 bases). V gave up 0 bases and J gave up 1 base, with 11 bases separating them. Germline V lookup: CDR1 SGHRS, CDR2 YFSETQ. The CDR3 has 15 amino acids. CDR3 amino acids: CASSLDGGPSYEQYF. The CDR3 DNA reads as TGCGCCAGCAGCTTGGACGGGGGGCCATCCTACGAGCAGTACTTC. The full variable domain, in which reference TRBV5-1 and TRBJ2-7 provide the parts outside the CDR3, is KAGVTQTPRYLIKTRGQQVTLSCSPISGHRSVSWYQQTPGQGLQFLFEYFSETQRNKGNFPGRFSGRQFSNSRSEMNVSTLELGDSALYLCASSLDGGPSYEQYFGPGTRLTVT.

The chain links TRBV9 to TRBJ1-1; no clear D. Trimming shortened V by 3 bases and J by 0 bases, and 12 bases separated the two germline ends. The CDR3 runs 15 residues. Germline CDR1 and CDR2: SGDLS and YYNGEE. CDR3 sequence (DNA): TGTGCCAGCAGCGCTACACCAACAGTGAACACTGAAGCTTTCTTT. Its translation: CASSATPTVNTEAFF.

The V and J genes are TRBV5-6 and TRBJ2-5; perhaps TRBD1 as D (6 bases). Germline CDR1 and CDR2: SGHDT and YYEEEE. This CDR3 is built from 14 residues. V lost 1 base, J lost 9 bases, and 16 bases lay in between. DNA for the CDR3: TGTGCCAGCAGCTTGTCTCGCGGGCCAGGGGCCCAGTACTTC. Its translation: CASSLSRGPGAQYF.

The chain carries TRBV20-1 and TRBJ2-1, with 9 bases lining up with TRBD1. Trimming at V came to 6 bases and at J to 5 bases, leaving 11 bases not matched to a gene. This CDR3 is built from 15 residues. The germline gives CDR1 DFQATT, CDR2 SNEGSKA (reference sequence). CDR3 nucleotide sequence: TGCAGTGCGCGGGACAGGGTATTAGGTCACAATGAGCAGTTCTTC. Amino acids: CSARDRVLGHNEQFF.

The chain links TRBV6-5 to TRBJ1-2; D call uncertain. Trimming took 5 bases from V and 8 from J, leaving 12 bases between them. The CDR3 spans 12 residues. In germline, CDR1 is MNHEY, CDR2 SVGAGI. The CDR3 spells CASSSPLVGYTF. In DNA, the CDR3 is TGTGCCAGCAGTAGTCCCCTGGTAGGCTACACCTTC.